This T cell receptor (beta chain) was identified during a study of T-cell reconstitution after alpha-beta-depleted transplantation in children. For TCRbeta, the library was prepared with unique molecular identifiers. TCRdb called the PCR reads again in MiXCR, with one record for every CDR3 protein. Of a few hundred thousand distinct CDR3 sequences listed, 10% were seen once; the top ten hold 2% to 3%. In its sample, this clonotype was seen many times. V shed 2 bases, J shed 9 bases, and the junction held 12 bases outside the gene matches. The CDR3 has 17 amino acids. The germline CDR1 and CDR2 sequences are SGHTA and FQGNSA.

The specimen was PBMCs from the stem cell graft donor, collected from the stem cell graft. The clonotype comes from a human donor who donated a stem cell graft to a child with acute lymphoblastic leukemia. The rearrangement uses TRBV7-2 and TRBJ2-1; 11 positions agree with TRBD2. CDR3 sequence: CASSLRPPTSGSLEQFF. The CDR3, as DNA: TGTGCCAGCAGCTTAAGGCCCCCCACTAGCGGGAGCCTTGAGCAGTTCTTC.